This TCR beta chain was observed in a study of shared clonotypes between healthy human individuals. Method: immunoSEQ multiplex PCR; TCRdb's copy keeps in-frame clones and lacks some. The data show about 580,000 clones, 98% seen once. Naive-designated CD8 cells lacked CD45RO, were positively enriched for CCR7, and omitted terminally differentiated effector memory CD45RA+ cells. This CDR3 has 16 residues. From germline, CDR1 is SQVTM and CDR2 ANQGSEA. V lost 1 base and J lost 6; bases outside the gene matches: 5. The TCR was taken from a man aged 30 to 45 in good health. V usage is TRBV29-1 and J usage is TRBJ2-1, with 14 bases that match TRBD2. What was sequenced was naive CD8+ T cells sorted from blood. The CDR3 reads CSVEALTSGRGNEQFF. CDR3 in DNA: TGCAGCGTTGAAGCTTTGACTAGCGGGAGGGGCAATGAGCAGTTCTTC.